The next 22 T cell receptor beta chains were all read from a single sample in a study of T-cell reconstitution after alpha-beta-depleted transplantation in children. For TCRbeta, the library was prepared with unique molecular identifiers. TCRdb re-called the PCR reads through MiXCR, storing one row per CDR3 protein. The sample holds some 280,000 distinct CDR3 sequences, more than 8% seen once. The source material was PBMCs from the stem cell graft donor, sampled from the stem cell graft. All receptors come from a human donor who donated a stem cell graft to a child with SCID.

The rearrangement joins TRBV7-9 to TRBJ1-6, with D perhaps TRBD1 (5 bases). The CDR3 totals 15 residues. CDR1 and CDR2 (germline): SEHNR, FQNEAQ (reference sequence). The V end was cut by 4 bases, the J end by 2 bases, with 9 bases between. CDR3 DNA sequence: TGTGCCAGCAGCTCCCAGGGAACCTATAATTCACCCCTCCACTTT. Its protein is CASSSQGTYNSPLHF.

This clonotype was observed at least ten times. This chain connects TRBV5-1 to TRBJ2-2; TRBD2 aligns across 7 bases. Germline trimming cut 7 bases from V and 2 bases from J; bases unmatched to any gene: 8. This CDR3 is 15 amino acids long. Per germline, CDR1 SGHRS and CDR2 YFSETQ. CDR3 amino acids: CASSYLAVNTGELFF. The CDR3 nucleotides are TGCGCCAGCTCCTACCTAGCGGTAAACACCGGGGAGCTGTTTTTT.

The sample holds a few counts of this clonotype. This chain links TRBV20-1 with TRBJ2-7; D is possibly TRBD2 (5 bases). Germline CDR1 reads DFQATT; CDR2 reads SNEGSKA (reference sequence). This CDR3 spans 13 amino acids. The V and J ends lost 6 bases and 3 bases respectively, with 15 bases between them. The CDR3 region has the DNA TGCAGTGCCGAGAACGGGGAACACTACGAGCAGTACTTC. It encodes CSAENGEHYEQYF.

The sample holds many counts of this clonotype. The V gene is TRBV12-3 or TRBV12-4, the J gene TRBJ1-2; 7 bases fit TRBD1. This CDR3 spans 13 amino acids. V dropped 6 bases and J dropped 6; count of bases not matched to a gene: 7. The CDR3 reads CASREGQSHGYTF. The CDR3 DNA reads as TGTGCCAGCAGGGAGGGACAGAGCCATGGCTACACCTTC.

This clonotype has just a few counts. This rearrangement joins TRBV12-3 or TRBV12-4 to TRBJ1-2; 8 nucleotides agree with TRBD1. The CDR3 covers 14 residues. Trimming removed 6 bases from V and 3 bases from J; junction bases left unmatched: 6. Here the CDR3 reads CASRDTDRDYGYTF. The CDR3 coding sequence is TGTGCCAGCAGAGACACGGACAGGGACTATGGCTACACCTTC.

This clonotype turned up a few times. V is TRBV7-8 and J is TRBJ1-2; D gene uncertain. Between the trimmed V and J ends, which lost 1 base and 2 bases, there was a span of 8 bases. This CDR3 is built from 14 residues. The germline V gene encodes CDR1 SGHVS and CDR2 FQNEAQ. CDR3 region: CASSLGGGNYGYTF. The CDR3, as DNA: TGTGCCAGCAGCTTAGGCGGAGGAAACTATGGCTACACCTTC.

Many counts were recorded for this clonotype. The CDR3 loop reads CASSRQIYEQYF. The CDR3 coding sequence is TGTGCCAGCAGTAGACAGATATACGAGCAGTACTTC. This chain uses TRBV12-3 or TRBV12-4 with TRBJ2-7; TRBD1 might be the D (5 bases). Between the trimmed V and J ends, which lost 5 bases and 4 bases, there was a span of 9 bases. This CDR3 contains 12 residues.

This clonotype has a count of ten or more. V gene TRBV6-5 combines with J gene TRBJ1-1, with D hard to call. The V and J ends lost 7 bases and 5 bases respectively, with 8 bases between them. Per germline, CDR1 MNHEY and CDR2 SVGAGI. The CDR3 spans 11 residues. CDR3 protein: CASMVQTEAFF. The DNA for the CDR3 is TGTGCCAGCATGGTACAAACTGAAGCTTTCTTT.

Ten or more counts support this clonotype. The CDR3 loop reads CASSLKALGADTQYF. The CDR3 DNA is TGTGCCAGCAGCTTGAAAGCCCTGGGGGCAGATACGCAGTATTTT. This chain joins TRBV7-2 and TRBJ2-3; possibly TRBD1 or TRBD2 for D (5 bases each). Trimming cost V 3 bases and J 4 bases, with 14 bases left between them. The CDR3 extends over 15 amino acids. Germline CDR1 SGHTA, CDR2 FQGNSA.

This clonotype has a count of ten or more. The CDR3 is CASTRGQETQYF. CDR3 DNA: TGTGCCAGCACCAGGGGCCAAGAGACCCAGTACTTC. This sequence joins TRBV12-3 or TRBV12-4 and TRBJ2-5, with D possibly being TRBD1 (6 bases). This CDR3 has 12 residues. Trimming took 7 bases from V and 1 from J, leaving 7 bases between them.

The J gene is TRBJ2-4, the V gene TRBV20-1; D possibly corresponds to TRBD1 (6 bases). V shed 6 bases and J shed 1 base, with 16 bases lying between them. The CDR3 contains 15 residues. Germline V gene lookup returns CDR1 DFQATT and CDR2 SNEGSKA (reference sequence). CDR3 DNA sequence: TGCAGTGCAGAAACAGGGCATGGGGCCAAAAACATTCAGTACTTC. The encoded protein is CSAETGHGAKNIQYF.

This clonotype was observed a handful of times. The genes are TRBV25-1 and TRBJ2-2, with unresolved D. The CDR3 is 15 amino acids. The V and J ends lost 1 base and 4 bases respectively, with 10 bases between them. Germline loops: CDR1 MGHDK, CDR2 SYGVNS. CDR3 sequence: CASSESRLGTGELFF. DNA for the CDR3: TGTGCCAGCAGTGAATCCAGGTTAGGCACCGGGGAGCTGTTTTTT.

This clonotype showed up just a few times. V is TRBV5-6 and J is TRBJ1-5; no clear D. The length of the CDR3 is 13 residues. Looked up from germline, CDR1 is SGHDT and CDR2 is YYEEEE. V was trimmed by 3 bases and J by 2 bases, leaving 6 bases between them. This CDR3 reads CASSWAGNQPQHF. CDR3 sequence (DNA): TGTGCCAGCAGCTGGGCAGGCAATCAGCCCCAGCATTTT. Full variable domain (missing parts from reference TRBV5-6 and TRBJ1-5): DAGVTQSPTHLIKTRGQQVTLRCSPKSGHDTVSWYQQALGQGPQFIFQYYEEEERQRGNFPDRFSGHQFPNYSSELNVNALLLGDSALYLCASSWAGNQPQHFGDGTRLSIL.

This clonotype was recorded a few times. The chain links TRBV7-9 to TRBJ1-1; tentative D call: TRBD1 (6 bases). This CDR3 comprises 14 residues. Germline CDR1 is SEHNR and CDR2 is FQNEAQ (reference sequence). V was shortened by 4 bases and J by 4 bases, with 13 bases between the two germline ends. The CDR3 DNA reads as TGTGCCAGCAGCTCCCGGAAGGGGGGCACTGAAGCTTTCTTT. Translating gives CASSSRKGGTEAFF.

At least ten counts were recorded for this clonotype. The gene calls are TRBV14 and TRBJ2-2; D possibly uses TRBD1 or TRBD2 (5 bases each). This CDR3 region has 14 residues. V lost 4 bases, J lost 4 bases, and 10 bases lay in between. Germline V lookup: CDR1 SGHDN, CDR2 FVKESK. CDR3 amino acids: CASSPGARTGELFF. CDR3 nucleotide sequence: TGTGCCAGCAGCCCCGGGGCGCGCACCGGGGAGCTGTTTTTT.

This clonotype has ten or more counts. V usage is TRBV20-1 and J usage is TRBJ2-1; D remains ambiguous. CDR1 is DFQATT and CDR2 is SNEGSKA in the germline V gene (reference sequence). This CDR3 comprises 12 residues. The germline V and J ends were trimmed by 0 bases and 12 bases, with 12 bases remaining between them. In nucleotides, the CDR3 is TGCAGTGCTAGAGATCCCAATTCAGGGCAGTTCTTC. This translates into CSARDPNSGQFF.

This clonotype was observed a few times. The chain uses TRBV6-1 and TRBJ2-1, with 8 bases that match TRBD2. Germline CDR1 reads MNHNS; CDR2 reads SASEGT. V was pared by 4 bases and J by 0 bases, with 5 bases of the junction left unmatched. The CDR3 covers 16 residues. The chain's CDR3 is CASSGTGGVSYNEQFF. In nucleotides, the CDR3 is TGTGCCAGCAGTGGTACGGGGGGGGTCTCCTACAATGAGCAGTTCTTC.

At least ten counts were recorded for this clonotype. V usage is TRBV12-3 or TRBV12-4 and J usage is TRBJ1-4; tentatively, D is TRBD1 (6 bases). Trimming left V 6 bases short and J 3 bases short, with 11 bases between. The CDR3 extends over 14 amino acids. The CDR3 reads CASRIGTPNEKLFF. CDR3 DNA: TGTGCCAGCAGGATCGGGACACCTAATGAAAAACTGTTTTTT.

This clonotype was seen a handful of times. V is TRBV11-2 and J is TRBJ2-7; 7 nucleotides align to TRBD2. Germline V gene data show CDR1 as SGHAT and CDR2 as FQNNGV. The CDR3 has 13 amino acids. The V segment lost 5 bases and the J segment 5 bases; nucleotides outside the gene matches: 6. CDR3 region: CASSRGLGNEQYF. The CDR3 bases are TGTGCCAGCAGCAGAGGACTAGGAAACGAGCAGTACTTC.

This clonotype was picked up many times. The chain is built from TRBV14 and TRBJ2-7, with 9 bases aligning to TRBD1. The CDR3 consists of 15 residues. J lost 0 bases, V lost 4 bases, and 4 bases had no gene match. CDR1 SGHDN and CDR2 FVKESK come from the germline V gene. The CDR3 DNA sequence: TGTGCCAGCAGCCTATCGGGACAGGGCTCCTACGAGCAGTACTTC. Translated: CASSLSGQGSYEQYF. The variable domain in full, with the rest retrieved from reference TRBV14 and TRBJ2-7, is EAGVTQFPSHSVIEKGQTVTLRCDPISGHDNLYWYRRVMGKEIKFLLHFVKESKQDESGMPNNRFLAERTGGTYSTLKVQPAELEDSGVYFCASSLSGQGSYEQYFGPGTRLTVT.

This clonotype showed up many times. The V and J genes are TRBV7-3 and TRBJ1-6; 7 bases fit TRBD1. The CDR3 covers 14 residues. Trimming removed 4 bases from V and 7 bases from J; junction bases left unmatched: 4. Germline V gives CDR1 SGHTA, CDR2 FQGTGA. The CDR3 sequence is CASSSGTENSPLHF. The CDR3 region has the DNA TGTGCCAGCAGCTCCGGGACAGAAAATTCACCCCTCCACTTT.

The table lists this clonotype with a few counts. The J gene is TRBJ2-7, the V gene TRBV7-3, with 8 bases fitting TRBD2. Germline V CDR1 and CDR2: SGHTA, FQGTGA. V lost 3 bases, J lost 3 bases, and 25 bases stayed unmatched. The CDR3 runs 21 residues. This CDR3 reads CASSFTTGLSSGTKTFYEQYF. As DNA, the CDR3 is TGTGCCAGCAGCTTCACGACCGGCCTTAGTAGCGGGACGAAGACCTTCTACGAGCAGTACTTC.